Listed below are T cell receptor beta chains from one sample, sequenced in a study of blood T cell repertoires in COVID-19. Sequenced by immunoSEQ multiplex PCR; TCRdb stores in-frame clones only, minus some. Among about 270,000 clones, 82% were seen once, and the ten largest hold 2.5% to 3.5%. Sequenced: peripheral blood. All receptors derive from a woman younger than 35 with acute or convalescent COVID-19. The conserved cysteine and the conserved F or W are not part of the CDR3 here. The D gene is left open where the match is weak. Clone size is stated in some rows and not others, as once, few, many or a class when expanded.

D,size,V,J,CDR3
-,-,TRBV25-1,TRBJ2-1,ATRGRGNEQF
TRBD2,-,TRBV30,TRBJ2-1,AWNRLAGSYNEQF
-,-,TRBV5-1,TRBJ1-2,ASSIDRLGPYGYT
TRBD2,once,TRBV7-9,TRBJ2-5,ASSSGGEETQY
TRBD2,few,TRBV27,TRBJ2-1,ASSLGLAGGPQQF
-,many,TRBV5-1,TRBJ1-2,ASSIFEGSGYT
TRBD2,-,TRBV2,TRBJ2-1,ASSSGMYNEQF
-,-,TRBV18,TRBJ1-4,ASSLPTGANEKLF
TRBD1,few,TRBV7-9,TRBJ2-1,ASRFPPGQGNNEQF
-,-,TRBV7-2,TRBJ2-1,ASRRTGIWEGEQF
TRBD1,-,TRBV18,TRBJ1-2,ASSPQTGGEYGYT
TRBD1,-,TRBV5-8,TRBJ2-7,ASSLDRFSYEQY
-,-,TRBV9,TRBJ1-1,ASSVGRLGTEAF
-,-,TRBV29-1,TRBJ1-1,SVSRQDTEAF
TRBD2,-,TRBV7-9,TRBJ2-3,ASSSLAGGPGAEY
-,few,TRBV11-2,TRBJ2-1,ASRTAKAGPYNEQF
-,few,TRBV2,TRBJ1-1,ASSDSRGGAF
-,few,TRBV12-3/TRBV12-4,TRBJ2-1,ATRGGSYNEQF
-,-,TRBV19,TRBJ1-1,ASIGGGGQDTEAF
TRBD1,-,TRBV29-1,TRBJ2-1,SGAGGWNEQF
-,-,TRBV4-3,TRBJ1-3,ASSQDLSGNTIY
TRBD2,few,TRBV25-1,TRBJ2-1,ASSESLAGDNEQF
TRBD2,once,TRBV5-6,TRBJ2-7,ASSRGLAELYEQY
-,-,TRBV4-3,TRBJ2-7,ASSQYRDYSYEQY
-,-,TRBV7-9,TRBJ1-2,ASSLFINYGYT
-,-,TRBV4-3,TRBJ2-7,ASSQDRGWFDEQY
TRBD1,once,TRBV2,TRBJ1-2,ASLRDSYGYT
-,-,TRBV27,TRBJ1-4,ASSDRGGKAEKLF
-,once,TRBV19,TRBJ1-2,ASRRGGLDGYT
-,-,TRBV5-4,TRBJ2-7,ASSLAGLGSYEQY
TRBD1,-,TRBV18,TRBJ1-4,ASSPGTGREKLF
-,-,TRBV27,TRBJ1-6,ASREGSSYNSPLH
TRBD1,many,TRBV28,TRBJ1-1,ASSLDRGRINTEAF
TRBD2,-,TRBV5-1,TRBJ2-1,ASSYTGGAYNEQF
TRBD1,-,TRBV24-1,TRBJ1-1,ATSGGGTGDTEAF
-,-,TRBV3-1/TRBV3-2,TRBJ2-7,ASSQVRRTSYEQY
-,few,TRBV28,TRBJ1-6,ASSTQQGAYNSPLH
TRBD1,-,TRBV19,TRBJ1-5,ASRPRTGNQPQH
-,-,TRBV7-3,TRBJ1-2,ASSLNGVTDYGYT
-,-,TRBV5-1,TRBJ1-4,ASSLEATDTTNEKLF
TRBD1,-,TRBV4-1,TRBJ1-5,ASSQGDRGPWQPQH